The sequence of this T cell receptor beta chain was determined in a study of cytotoxic CD8 clonotypes in ibrutinib-treated CLL. From germline, CDR1 is MNHNS and CDR2 SASEGT. This CDR3 region has 11 residues. V shed 4 bases and J shed 5 bases, with 3 bases lying between them. Study-level points and caveats: Clonality went up at ibrutinib response and then declined back toward baseline at progression.

The protocol was immunoSEQ multiplex PCR, while the TCRdb copy is restricted to in-frame clones and leaves out a portion. The profile covers about 57,000 clones, with roughly 50% appearing a single time and roughly 20% taken by the ten largest. On this clone itself: Its antigen is currently unknown.

This material consisted of PBMCs, taken after 24 months of ibrutinib treatment. The clonotype originates from a human donor with chronic lymphocytic leukemia. The V call is TRBV6-1, the J call TRBJ1-3, with no clear D. Here the CDR3 DNA reads TGTGCCAGCAGTGTGCGAAACACCATATATTTT. Translated: CASSVRNTIYF.